The rows below give T cell receptor beta chains drawn from one sample of a study of OX40 agonist ivuxolimab in advanced cancers. Repertoires were generated with immunoSEQ multiplex PCR, while TCRdb's copy carries only in-frame clones and drops some. The sample records tens of thousands of clones, about 80% being singletons. Sequences were derived from CD4+ or CD8+ T cells sorted from blood, sampled in a trial of the OX40 agonist ivuxolimab. The source is an adult with an advanced solid tumor such as melanoma, head and neck, liver or kidney cancer. Both conserved end residues are part of each CDR3. The order of the fields is CDR3 length, D gene, V gene, clone size, J gene, CDR3 DNA, CDR3 protein. A D gene is named only where the DNA matches it firmly. Expanded clones get a size class; other rows say once, few or many, or leave the size out.

len: 14
d_gene: .
v_gene: TRBV21-1
abundance: .
j_gene: TRBJ2-5
CDR3nt: .
CDR3aa: CASWGQGAVETQYF

len: 16
d_gene: .
v_gene: TRBV9
abundance: .
j_gene: TRBJ1-3
CDR3nt: TGTGCCAGCAGCGTCCGCGGGGGTCCGGCTGGAAACACCATATATTTT
CDR3aa: CASSVRGGPAGNTIYF

len: 15
d_gene: TRBD1
v_gene: TRBV5-6
abundance: .
j_gene: TRBJ2-1
CDR3nt: TGTGCCAGCAGCTTGCTACAGGGGGCGATTAATGAGCAGTTCTTC
CDR3aa: CASSLLQGAINEQFF

len: 14
d_gene: .
v_gene: TRBV5-8
abundance: .
j_gene: TRBJ1-2
CDR3nt: TGTGCCAGCAGCTTCCGCAGGTCTTTATATGGCTACACCTTC
CDR3aa: CASSFRRSLYGYTF

len: 15
d_gene: .
v_gene: TRBV19
abundance: .
j_gene: TRBJ2-2
CDR3nt: TGTGCCAGTAGTATCTCAGGGGAGGTCACCGGGGAGCTGTTTTTT
CDR3aa: CASSISGEVTGELFF

len: 16
d_gene: TRBD1
v_gene: TRBV25-1
abundance: .
j_gene: TRBJ2-2
CDR3nt: TGTGCCAGCAGTGAGGTCTTCGGGACAGGCTCCGGGGAGCTGTTTTTT
CDR3aa: CASSEVFGTGSGELFF

len: 14
d_gene: .
v_gene: TRBV6-5
abundance: once
j_gene: TRBJ1-1
CDR3nt: TGTGCCAGCACTCGGACAGCGACGAACACTGAAGCTTTCTTT
CDR3aa: CASTRTATNTEAFF

len: 13
d_gene: .
v_gene: TRBV10-1
abundance: .
j_gene: TRBJ1-1
CDR3nt: TGCGCCAGCAGTGAGTCTATGGAAGCTGAAGCTTTCTTT
CDR3aa: CASSESMEAEAFF

len: 15
d_gene: TRBD1
v_gene: TRBV9
abundance: .
j_gene: TRBJ1-2
CDR3nt: TGTGCCAGCAGCATCGCGGGACAGGGAATCTATGGCTACACCTTC
CDR3aa: CASSIAGQGIYGYTF

len: 12
d_gene: .
v_gene: TRBV28
abundance: .
j_gene: TRBJ2-7
CDR3nt: TGTGCCAGCAGTCGCGCGGCCTACGAGCAGTACTTC
CDR3aa: CASSRAAYEQYF

len: 15
d_gene: TRBD1
v_gene: TRBV5-1
abundance: .
j_gene: TRBJ2-3
CDR3nt: TGCGCCAGCAGCTCTACCGGGACAGGGTTTGGTACGCAGTATTTT
CDR3aa: CASSSTGTGFGTQYF

len: 13
d_gene: .
v_gene: TRBV12-5
abundance: .
j_gene: TRBJ2-7
CDR3nt: TGTGCTAGTGGTTTGGTACCCAGCTACGAGCAGTACTTC
CDR3aa: CASGLVPSYEQYF

len: 14
d_gene: .
v_gene: TRBV6-5
abundance: few
j_gene: TRBJ2-7
CDR3nt: TGTGCCAGCAGTTTAGCGGACCCCTCCTACGAGCAGTACTTC
CDR3aa: CASSLADPSYEQYF

len: 14
d_gene: .
v_gene: TRBV2
abundance: .
j_gene: TRBJ1-1
CDR3nt: TGTGCCAGCAGGCCTTCAGGGAAGTCCACTGAAGCTTTCTTT
CDR3aa: CASRPSGKSTEAFF

len: 13
d_gene: .
v_gene: TRBV11-1
abundance: .
j_gene: TRBJ1-2
CDR3nt: TGTGCCAGCAGCTCCGACCCGGTTGGTGGCTACACCTTC
CDR3aa: CASSSDPVGGYTF

len: 18
d_gene: .
v_gene: TRBV30
abundance: .
j_gene: TRBJ1-3
CDR3nt: TGTGCCTGGAGTGTACATCCCGTCGGACAGATCTCTGGAAACACCATATATTTT
CDR3aa: CAWSVHPVGQISGNTIYF

len: 13
d_gene: .
v_gene: TRBV7-2
abundance: .
j_gene: TRBJ2-4
CDR3nt: TGTGCCAGCAGCTATGGAGCCAAAAACATTCAGTACTTC
CDR3aa: CASSYGAKNIQYF

len: 13
d_gene: .
v_gene: TRBV13
abundance: .
j_gene: TRBJ2-5
CDR3nt: TGTGCCAGCAGGCACCCGACGGTACAGACCCAGTACTTC
CDR3aa: CASRHPTVQTQYF

len: 14
d_gene: TRBD1
v_gene: TRBV2
abundance: .
j_gene: TRBJ1-5
CDR3nt: TGTGCCAGTCAAACCGGGACAGGGAATCAGCCCCAGCATTTT
CDR3aa: CASQTGTGNQPQHF

len: 14
d_gene: .
v_gene: TRBV13
abundance: .
j_gene: TRBJ1-6
CDR3nt: TGTGCCAGCAGCCCAGGACAGTATAATTCACCCCTCCACTTT
CDR3aa: CASSPGQYNSPLHF

len: 18
d_gene: TRBD1
v_gene: TRBV19
abundance: .
j_gene: TRBJ1-5
CDR3nt: TGTGCCAGTAGTGGGGGACCGGGACAGGGCCATAGCAATCAGCCCCAGCATTTT
CDR3aa: CASSGGPGQGHSNQPQHF

len: 12
d_gene: .
v_gene: TRBV6-4
abundance: .
j_gene: TRBJ1-3
CDR3nt: TGTGCCAGCAGTGATGATGGAAACACCATATATTTT
CDR3aa: CASSDDGNTIYF

len: 13
d_gene: TRBD1
v_gene: TRBV7-9
abundance: .
j_gene: TRBJ1-1
CDR3nt: TGTGCCAGCAGCTTTGGATCACAGGGGGCGGCTTTCTTT
CDR3aa: CASSFGSQGAAFF

len: 12
d_gene: .
v_gene: TRBV28
abundance: .
j_gene: TRBJ1-1
CDR3nt: TGTGCCAGCAGTCGGGGGGGACATCGAGCTTTCTTT
CDR3aa: CASSRGGHRAFF

len: 14
d_gene: .
v_gene: TRBV6-4
abundance: .
j_gene: TRBJ1-5
CDR3nt: TGTGCCAGCAGTGAATCCCCAAGCTTGGGGCCCCAGCATTTT
CDR3aa: CASSESPSLGPQHF

len: 12
d_gene: .
v_gene: TRBV28
abundance: .
j_gene: TRBJ1-2
CDR3nt: TGTGCCAGCAGTTTCAGACAAAGCCCTCCTACCTTC
CDR3aa: CASSFRQSPPTF

len: 14
d_gene: TRBD1
v_gene: TRBV9
abundance: .
j_gene: TRBJ1-2
CDR3nt: TGTGCCAGCAGCCCAGGACAGGGTGCCTATGGCTACACCTTC
CDR3aa: CASSPGQGAYGYTF

len: 15
d_gene: .
v_gene: TRBV11-2
abundance: .
j_gene: TRBJ2-3
CDR3nt: TGTGCCAGCAGCTTGAGGGGCCTTAGCACAGATACGCAGTATTTT
CDR3aa: CASSLRGLSTDTQYF

len: 15
d_gene: TRBD2
v_gene: TRBV5-1
abundance: once
j_gene: TRBJ2-3
CDR3nt: TGCGCCAGCAGCTGGGCCGAGCGGGGGACAGATACGCAGTATTTT
CDR3aa: CASSWAERGTDTQYF

len: 13
d_gene: TRBD1
v_gene: TRBV7-2
abundance: .
j_gene: TRBJ1-1
CDR3nt: TGTGCCAGCAGCCTTTACAGGGGGGAAAAAGCTTTCTTT
CDR3aa: CASSLYRGEKAFF

len: 14
d_gene: .
v_gene: TRBV5-4
abundance: .
j_gene: TRBJ2-1
CDR3nt: TGTGCCAGCAGCTCCGGGACCATTTACAATGAGCAGTTCTTC
CDR3aa: CASSSGTIYNEQFF

len: 14
d_gene: TRBD2
v_gene: TRBV7-9
abundance: few
j_gene: TRBJ2-5
CDR3nt: TGTGCCAGTACCTACGGGACTAACCAAGAGACCCAGTACTTC
CDR3aa: CASTYGTNQETQYF

len: 13
d_gene: TRBD2
v_gene: TRBV14
abundance: .
j_gene: TRBJ2-2
CDR3nt: TGTGCCAGCAGCCTAGGACTAGCCGGGGAGCTGTTTTTT
CDR3aa: CASSLGLAGELFF

len: 13
d_gene: .
v_gene: TRBV7-8
abundance: .
j_gene: TRBJ1-5
CDR3nt: TGTGCCAGCAGCTTAGCTGTCAATCAGCCCCAGCATTTT
CDR3aa: CASSLAVNQPQHF

len: 13
d_gene: TRBD1
v_gene: TRBV6-5
abundance: .
j_gene: TRBJ1-1
CDR3nt: TGTGCCAGCAGTTACGCCCGGACAGGGCGGGCTTTCTTT
CDR3aa: CASSYARTGRAFF

len: 14
d_gene: .
v_gene: TRBV19
abundance: .
j_gene: TRBJ1-1
CDR3nt: TGTGCCAGTAGTATCGTATCAGGGAACACTGAAGCTTTCTTT
CDR3aa: CASSIVSGNTEAFF

len: 20
d_gene: TRBD2
v_gene: TRBV2
abundance: .
j_gene: TRBJ2-3
CDR3nt: TGTGCCAGCAGCGCTCTGGCGGGGGGGTTTGGCGTTGCTAGCACAGATACGCAGTATTTT
CDR3aa: CASSALAGGFGVASTDTQYF